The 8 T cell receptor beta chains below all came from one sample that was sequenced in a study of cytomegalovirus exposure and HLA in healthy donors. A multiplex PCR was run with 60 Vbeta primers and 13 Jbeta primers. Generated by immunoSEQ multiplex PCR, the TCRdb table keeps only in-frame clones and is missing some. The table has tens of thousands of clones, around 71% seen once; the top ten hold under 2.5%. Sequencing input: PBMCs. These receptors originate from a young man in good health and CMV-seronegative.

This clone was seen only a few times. CDR3 coding DNA: TGCAGCGTTGAATGGGACAGTGAAAAACTGTTTTTT. This sequence encodes CSVEWDSEKLFF. V is TRBV29-1 and J is TRBJ1-4, with TRBD1 identical over 7 bases. The germline CDR1 and CDR2 sequences are SQVTM and ANQGSEA. With V trimmed by 2 bases and J by 7 bases, 1 base remained unmatched. The CDR3 spans 12 residues. Full variable domain (rest looked up from reference TRBV29-1 and TRBJ1-4): SAVISQKPSRDICQRGTSLTIQCQVDSQVTMMFWYRQQPGQSLTLIATANQGSEATYESGFVIDKFPISRPNLTFSTLTVSNMSPEDSSIYLCSVEWDSEKLFFGSGTQLSVL.

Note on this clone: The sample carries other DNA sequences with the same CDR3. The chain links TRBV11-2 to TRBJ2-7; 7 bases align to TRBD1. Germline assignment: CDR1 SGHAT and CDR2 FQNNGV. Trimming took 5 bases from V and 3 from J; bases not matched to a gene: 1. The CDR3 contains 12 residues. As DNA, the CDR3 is TGTGCCAGCAGCCCAGGGGGCTACGAGCAGTACTTC. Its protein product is CASSPGGYEQYF.

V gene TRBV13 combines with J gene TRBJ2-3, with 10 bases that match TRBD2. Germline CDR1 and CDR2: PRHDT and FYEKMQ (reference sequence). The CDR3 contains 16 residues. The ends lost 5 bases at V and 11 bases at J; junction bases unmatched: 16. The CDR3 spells CASSRPSGGASGEQYF. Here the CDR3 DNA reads TGTGCCAGCAGCAGACCCAGCGGGGGGGCTAGTGGGGAGCAGTATTTT. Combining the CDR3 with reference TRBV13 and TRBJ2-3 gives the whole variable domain AAGVIQSPRHLIKEKRETATLKCYPIPRHDTVYWYQQGPGQDPQFLISFYEKMQSDKGSIPDRFSAQQFSDYHSELNMSSLELGDSALYFCASSRPSGGASGEQYFGPGTRLTVL.

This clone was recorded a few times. The CDR3 here is CASINVGGGNTEAFF. CDR3 in DNA: TGTGCCAGCATAAACGTAGGGGGCGGGAACACTGAAGCTTTCTTT. The V gene is TRBV2, the J gene TRBJ1-1; 7 bases are a match to TRBD1. Germline trimming cut 7 bases from V and 1 base from J; bases unmatched to any gene: 9. The CDR3 length is 15 residues. Germline V gene sequence: CDR1 SNHLY, CDR2 FYNNEI.

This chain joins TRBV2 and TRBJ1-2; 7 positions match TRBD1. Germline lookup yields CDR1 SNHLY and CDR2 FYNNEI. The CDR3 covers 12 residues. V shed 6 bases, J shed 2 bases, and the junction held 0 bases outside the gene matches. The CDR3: CASRGQNYGYTF. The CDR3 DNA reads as TGTGCCAGCAGGGGACAGAACTATGGCTACACCTTC.

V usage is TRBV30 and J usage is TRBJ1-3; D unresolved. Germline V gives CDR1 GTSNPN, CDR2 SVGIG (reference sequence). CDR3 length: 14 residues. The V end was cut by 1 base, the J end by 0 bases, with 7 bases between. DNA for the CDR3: TGTGCCTGGAGTGCAGGCAGCTCTGGAAACACCATATATTTT. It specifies CAWSAGSSGNTIYF.

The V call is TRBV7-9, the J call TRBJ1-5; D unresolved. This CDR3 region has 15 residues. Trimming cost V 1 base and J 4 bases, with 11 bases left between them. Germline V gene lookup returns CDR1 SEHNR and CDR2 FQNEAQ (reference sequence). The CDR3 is CASSLGGGKNQPQHF. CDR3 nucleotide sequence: TGTGCCAGCAGCTTAGGAGGAGGGAAAAATCAGCCCCAGCATTTT. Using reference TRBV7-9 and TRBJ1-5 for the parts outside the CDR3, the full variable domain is DTGVSQNPRHKITKRGQNVTFRCDPISEHNRLYWYRQTLGQGPEFLTYFQNEAQLEKSRLLSDRFSAERPKGSFSTLEIQRTEQGDSAMYLCASSLGGGKNQPQHFGDGTRLSIL.

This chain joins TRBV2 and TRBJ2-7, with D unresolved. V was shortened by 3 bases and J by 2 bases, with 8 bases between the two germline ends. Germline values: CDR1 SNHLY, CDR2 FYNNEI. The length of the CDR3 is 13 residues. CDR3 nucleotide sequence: TGTGCCAGCAGTGACATAAGCGCCTACGAGCAGTACTTC. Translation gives CASSDISAYEQYF.